This is a list of T cell receptor beta chains from one sample in a study of cytomegalovirus exposure and HLA in healthy donors. Clones were sequenced by immunoSEQ multiplex PCR, and TCRdb holds only the in-frame ones, with some missing. The sample lists under 200,000 clones, 81% occurring once. Sequenced: PBMCs. The source is a woman between 45 and 65 years old in good health and CMV-seronegative. Both conserved end residues are part of each CDR3. Each record gives: clone size, V gene, D gene, J gene, CDR3 DNA, CDR3 protein. A D gene is named only where the DNA matches it firmly. Size tells how often a clone was seen (once, few, many) or the class of an expanded clone, and some rows leave it out.

>.|TRBV11-2|.|TRBJ1-1
TGTGCCAGCAGCTTGCCGGGTCGTGAAGCTTTCTTT
CASSLPGREAFF
>.|TRBV2|.|TRBJ1-2
TGTGCCAGCAGACTAGATAAACAGGGTGTCTATGGCTACACCTTC
CASRLDKQGVYGYTF
>few|TRBV29-1|.|TRBJ1-1
TGCAGCGTTTCTGGACTGGTGAACACTGAAGCTTTCTTT
CSVSGLVNTEAFF
>.|TRBV4-2|TRBD1|TRBJ2-7
TGTGCCAGCAGCCAGACGCCGACAGGGAAAGGGTACGAGCAGTACTTC
CASSQTPTGKGYEQYF
>.|TRBV2|.|TRBJ2-2
TGTGCCAGCTCTCCGTCGAACACCGGGGAGCTGTTTTTT
CASSPSNTGELFF
>.|TRBV7-9|TRBD1|TRBJ1-6
TGTTCCAGCAGTTCAGGGGGCACGGCCTCCTATAATTCACCCCTCCACTTT
CSSSSGGTASYNSPLHF
>medium-sized|TRBV4-3|.|TRBJ2-6
TGCGCCAGCAGCCAAGAGTCCGGAGGAGGGGCCAACGTCCTGACTTTC
CASSQESGGGANVLTF
>.|TRBV14|.|TRBJ2-7
TGTGCCAGCAGCCAAGGGCCGGGACTCCGCACCTACGAGCAGTACTTC
CASSQGPGLRTYEQYF
>.|TRBV18|.|TRBJ1-1
TGTGCCAGCTCAGAGTACGATGAAGCTTTCTTT
CASSEYDEAFF
>.|TRBV6-5|TRBD1|TRBJ2-7
TGTGCCAGCAGGGCCGGGACAGGGGTTTCCTACGAGCAGTACTTC
CASRAGTGVSYEQYF
>.|TRBV14|.|TRBJ2-1
TGTGCCAGCAGTCTAGCGACTTCCTACAATGAGCAGTTCTTC
CASSLATSYNEQFF
>.|TRBV7-2|TRBD1|TRBJ1-5
TGTGCCAGCAGCGCCAAGGGACAGGGGAGCAATCAGCCCCAGCATTTT
CASSAKGQGSNQPQHF
>.|TRBV6-5|.|TRBJ2-7
TGTGCCAGCAGTCCCGCCGGCGAGCAGTACTTC
CASSPAGEQYF
>.|TRBV13|TRBD2|TRBJ2-1
TGTGCCAGCAGCTCAGCGGGGGGAAATGAGCAGTTCTTC
CASSSAGGNEQFF
>.|TRBV6-6|TRBD1|TRBJ1-2
TGTGCCAGCAGTTACCTTGGGACAGACTATGGCTACACCTTC
CASSYLGTDYGYTF
>few|TRBV15|.|TRBJ1-1
TGTGCCACCAGCAGAGGCGGCCGTCGCGGGGAAATGGCTGAAGCTTTCTTT
CATSRGGRRGEMAEAFF
>.|TRBV30|.|TRBJ2-3
TGTGCCTGGAGTGCCGGGGGAGATACGCAGTATTTT
CAWSAGGDTQYF
>.|TRBV7-2|TRBD2|TRBJ2-5
TGTGCCAGCAGCTTAGCGGGGGGGATGGGGGAGACCCAGTACTTC
CASSLAGGMGETQYF
>.|TRBV2|.|TRBJ1-3
TGTGCCAGCATGTTCCAGGGGGGAAACACCATATATTTT
CASMFQGGNTIYF
>.|TRBV4-2|.|TRBJ2-7
TGTGCCAGCAGCCAAGATTCCGGGTTGGCGGGTGCCAACTACGAGCAGTACTTC
CASSQDSGLAGANYEQYF
>.|TRBV28|.|TRBJ2-1
TGTGCCAGCAGTTCGCCCTCTAGCGTGTCCTACAATGAGCAGTTCTTC
CASSSPSSVSYNEQFF
>.|TRBV27|TRBD1|TRBJ2-7
TGTGCCAGCAGTTTTGACAGGGGACGGGGAGAGCAGTACTTC
CASSFDRGRGEQYF
>.|TRBV7-8|.|TRBJ2-3
TGTGCCAGCAGCTTAGGGGTGGCGCGGAGCACAGATACGCAGTATTTT
CASSLGVARSTDTQYF